The T cell receptor (beta chain) described here comes from a study of cytomegalovirus exposure and HLA in healthy donors. The study's findings and limits: Presence/absence analyses supposed approximately even sequencing depth among donors. Most of the CMV-associated TCR beta chains (in a later analysis) appeared to be HLA-restricted. According to the study, around 180 TCR beta chains were cytomegalovirus-associated.

This CDR3 spans 20 amino acids. Details on this clone: What it binds is unknown.

It was with 60 Vbeta and 13 Jbeta primers that the PCR ran. In the original workflow: Among the unique TCR beta chains that a later analysis counted, some 73 million in all, about 11 million were shared. Sequencing used immunoSEQ multiplex PCR; TCRdb keeps in-frame clones, though not all of them. Clone size and the V and J calls come from that table; the DNA yielded D and trimming. The table lists about 59,000 clones, about 80% of them singletons. Sequencing input: PBMCs. The clonotype originates from a middle-aged woman in good health and CMV-seronegative. The chain couples TRBV21-1 to TRBJ2-7; TRBD2, the D gene given by the table, was not confirmed from the DNA. TRBV21-1 is marked as a pseudogene. As DNA, the CDR3 is TGTGCCAGCAGCAGCTTACGGACCCCGGGACTAGCGGGAGGGCTCCACGAGCAGTACTTC. Protein: CASSSLRTPGLAGGLHEQYF.